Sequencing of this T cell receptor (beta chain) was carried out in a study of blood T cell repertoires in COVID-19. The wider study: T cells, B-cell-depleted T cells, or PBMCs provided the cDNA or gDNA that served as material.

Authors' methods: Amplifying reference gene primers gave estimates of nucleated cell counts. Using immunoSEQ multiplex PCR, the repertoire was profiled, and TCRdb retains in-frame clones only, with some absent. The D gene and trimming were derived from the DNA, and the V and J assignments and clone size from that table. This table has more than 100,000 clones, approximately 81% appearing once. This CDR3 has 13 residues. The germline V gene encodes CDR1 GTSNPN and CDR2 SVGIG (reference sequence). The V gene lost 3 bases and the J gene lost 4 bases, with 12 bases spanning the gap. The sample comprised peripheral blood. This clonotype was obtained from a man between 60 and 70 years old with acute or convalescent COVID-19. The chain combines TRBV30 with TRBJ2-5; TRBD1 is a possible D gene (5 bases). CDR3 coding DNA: TGTGCCTGGAGGGACCCAGGGCGAGAGACCCAGTACTTC. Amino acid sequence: CAWRDPGRETQYF. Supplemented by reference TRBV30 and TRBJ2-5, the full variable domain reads SQTIHQWPATLVQPVGSPLSLECTVEGTSNPNLYWYRQAAGRGLQLLFYSVGIGQISSEVPQNLSASRPQDRQFILSSKKLLLSDSGFYLCAWRDPGRETQYFGPGTRLLVL.